This is a list of T cell receptor beta chains from one sample in a study of blood T cell repertoires in COVID-19. Data came from immunoSEQ multiplex PCR; TCRdb stores just in-frame clones and leaves some out. The repertoire holds under 130,000 clones, with under 80% as singletons. Sequencing input: peripheral blood. Receptors originate from a woman between 65 and 79 years old with acute or convalescent COVID-19. CDR3s leave out the opening cysteine and the closing phenylalanine or tryptophan. Each record gives: V gene, CDR3 length, J gene, D gene, CDR3 protein. A D gene is named only where the DNA matches it firmly.

>TRBV6-5|13|TRBJ2-7|TRBD1
ASSYSARGPHEQY
>TRBV7-2|14|TRBJ1-3|.
ASSTPRPRSGNTIY
>TRBV30|13|TRBJ1-4|.
AWSNGRRAGEKLF
>TRBV6-5|11|TRBJ1-1|.
ASSIQVATPAF
>TRBV7-9|13|TRBJ1-3|.
ASSLDTSSGNTIY
>TRBV29-1|11|TRBJ1-1|TRBD1
SVERQGGTEAF
>TRBV18|13|TRBJ2-2|TRBD2
ASSSTSTNTGELF
>TRBV3-1/TRBV3-2|16|TRBJ1-2|.
ASSQVQGWGKPNYGYT
>TRBV19|14|TRBJ1-5|.
ASSEITGYSNQPQH
>TRBV5-1|12|TRBJ1-6|.
ASSLEYGNSPLH
>TRBV30|10|TRBJ1-2|.
AWSSQNYGYT
>TRBV7-2|11|TRBJ2-5|.
ASRRSIQETQY
>TRBV5-6|13|TRBJ1-1|.
ASSARGGGNTEAF
>TRBV28|12|TRBJ2-7|TRBD2
ASSPAGTSYEQY
>TRBV6-4|15|TRBJ1-1|TRBD1
ASSDRAGGSMNTEAF
>TRBV19|12|TRBJ1-6|TRBD1
ARMLQGAAETLH
>TRBV3-1/TRBV3-2|11|TRBJ1-3|.
ASSHVEGNTIY
>TRBV25-1|13|TRBJ1-2|TRBD1
ASSENRQGSYGYT
>TRBV2|12|TRBJ1-1|.
ASNPSTVNTEAF
>TRBV5-5|11|TRBJ1-5|.
ASSSSPDQPQH